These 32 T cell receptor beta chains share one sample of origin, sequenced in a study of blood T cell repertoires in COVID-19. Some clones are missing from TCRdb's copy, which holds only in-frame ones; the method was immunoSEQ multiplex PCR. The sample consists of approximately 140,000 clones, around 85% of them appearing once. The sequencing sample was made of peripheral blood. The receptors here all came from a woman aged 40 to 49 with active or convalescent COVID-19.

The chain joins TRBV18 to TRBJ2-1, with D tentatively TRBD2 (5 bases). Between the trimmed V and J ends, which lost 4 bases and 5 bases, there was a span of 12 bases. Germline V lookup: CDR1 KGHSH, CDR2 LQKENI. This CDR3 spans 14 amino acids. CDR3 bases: TGTGCCAGCTCACGATCGGGGTCGGACAATGAGCAGTTCTTC. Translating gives CASSRSGSDNEQFF. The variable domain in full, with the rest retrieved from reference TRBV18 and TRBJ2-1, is NAGVMQNPRHLVRRRGQEARLRCSPMKGHSHVYWYRQLPEEGLKFMVYLQKENIIDESGMPKERFSAEFPKEGPSILRIQQVVRGDSAAYFCASSRSGSDNEQFFGPGTRLTVL.

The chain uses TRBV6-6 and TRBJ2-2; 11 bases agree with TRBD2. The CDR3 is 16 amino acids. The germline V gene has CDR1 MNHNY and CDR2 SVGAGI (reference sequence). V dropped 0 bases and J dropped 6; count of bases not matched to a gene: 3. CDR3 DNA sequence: TGTGCCAGCAGTTACTCCCATAGCGGGGGGGCCGGGGAGCTGTTTTTT. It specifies CASSYSHSGGAGELFF.

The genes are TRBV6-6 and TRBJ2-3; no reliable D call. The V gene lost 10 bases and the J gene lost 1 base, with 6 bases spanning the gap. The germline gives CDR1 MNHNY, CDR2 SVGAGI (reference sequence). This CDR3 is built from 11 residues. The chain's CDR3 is CAIEGTDTQYF. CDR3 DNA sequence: TGTGCCATAGAGGGCACAGATACGCAGTATTTT.

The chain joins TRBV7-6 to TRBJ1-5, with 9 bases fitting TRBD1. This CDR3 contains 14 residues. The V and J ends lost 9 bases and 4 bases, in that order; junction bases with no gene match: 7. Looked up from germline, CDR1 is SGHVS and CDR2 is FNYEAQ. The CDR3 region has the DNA TGTGCCAGAGAACTTGGGACAGGGAATCAGCCCCAGCATTTT. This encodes CARELGTGNQPQHF. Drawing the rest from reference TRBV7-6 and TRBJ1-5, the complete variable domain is GAGVSQSPRYKVTKRGQDVALRCDPISGHVSLYWYRQALGQGPEFLTYFNYEAQQDKSGLPNDRFSAERPEGSISTLTIQRTEQRDSAMYRCARELGTGNQPQHFGDGTRLSIL.

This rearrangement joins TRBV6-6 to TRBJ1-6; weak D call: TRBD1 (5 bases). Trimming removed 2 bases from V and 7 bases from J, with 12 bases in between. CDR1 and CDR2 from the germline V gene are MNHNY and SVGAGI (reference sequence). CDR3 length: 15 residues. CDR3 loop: CASSYTGQGNSPLHF. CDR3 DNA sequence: TGTGCCAGCAGTTACACAGGTCAGGGAAATTCACCCCTCCACTTT.

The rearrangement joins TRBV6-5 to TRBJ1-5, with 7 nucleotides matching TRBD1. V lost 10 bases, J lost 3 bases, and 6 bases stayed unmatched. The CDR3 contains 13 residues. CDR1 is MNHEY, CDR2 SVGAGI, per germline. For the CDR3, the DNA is TGTGCCACCTCAGACAGGGCCAATCAGCCCCAGCATTTT. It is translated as CATSDRANQPQHF.

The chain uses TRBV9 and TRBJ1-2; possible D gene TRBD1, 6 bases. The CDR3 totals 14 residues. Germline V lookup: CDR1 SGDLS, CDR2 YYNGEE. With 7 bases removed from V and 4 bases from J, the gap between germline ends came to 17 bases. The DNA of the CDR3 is TGTGCCAGCCGGAGGGGGGGCGCAGGCTATGGCTACACCTTC. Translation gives CASRRGGAGYGYTF.

The chain's CDR3 is CASSLSGSRGNTIYF. CDR3 DNA: TGTGCCAGCAGTTTATCAGGGTCTCGAGGAAACACCATATATTTT. The chain couples TRBV28 to TRBJ1-3; D possibly corresponds to TRBD1 (5 bases). CDR3 length: 15 residues. V was pared by 1 base and J by 4 bases, with 11 bases between. CDR1 is MDHEN, CDR2 SYDVKM, per germline.

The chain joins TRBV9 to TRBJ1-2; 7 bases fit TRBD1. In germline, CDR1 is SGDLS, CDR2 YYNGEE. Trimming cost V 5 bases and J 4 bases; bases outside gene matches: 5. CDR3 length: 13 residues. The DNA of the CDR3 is TGTGCCAGCAGTTTGACAGGGACCTATGGCTACACCTTC. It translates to CASSLTGTYGYTF.

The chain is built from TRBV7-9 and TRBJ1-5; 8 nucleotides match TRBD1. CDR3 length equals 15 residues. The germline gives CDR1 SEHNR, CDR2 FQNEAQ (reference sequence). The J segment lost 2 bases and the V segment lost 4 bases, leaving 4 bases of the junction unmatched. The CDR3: CASSSTGDGNQPQHF. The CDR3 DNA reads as TGTGCCAGCAGCTCGACAGGGGATGGCAATCAGCCCCAGCATTTT.

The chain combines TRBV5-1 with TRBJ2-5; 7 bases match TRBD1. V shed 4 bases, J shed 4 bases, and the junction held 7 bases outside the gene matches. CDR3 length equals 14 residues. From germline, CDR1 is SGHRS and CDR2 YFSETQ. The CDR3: CASSPTGQGETQYF. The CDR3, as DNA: TGCGCCAGCAGCCCGACAGGGCAAGGAGAGACCCAGTACTTC. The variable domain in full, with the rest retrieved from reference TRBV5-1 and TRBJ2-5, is KAGVTQTPRYLIKTRGQQVTLSCSPISGHRSVSWYQQTPGQGLQFLFEYFSETQRNKGNFPGRFSGRQFSNSRSEMNVSTLELGDSALYLCASSPTGQGETQYFGPGTRLLVL.

The CDR3 loop is CASSDPGQGAYTEAFF. The CDR3 nucleotides read TGTGCCAGTAGTGATCCGGGACAGGGGGCTTACACTGAAGCTTTCTTT. This rearrangement joins TRBV19 to TRBJ1-1; 12 bases match TRBD1. The ends lost 5 bases at V and 3 bases at J; junction bases unmatched: 7. The CDR3 has 16 residues. CDR1 LNHDA and CDR2 SQIVND come from the germline V gene (reference sequence).

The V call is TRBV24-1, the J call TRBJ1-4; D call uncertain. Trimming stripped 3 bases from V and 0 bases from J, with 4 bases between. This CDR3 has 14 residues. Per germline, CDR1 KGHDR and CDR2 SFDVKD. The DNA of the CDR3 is TGTGCCACCAGTGATGCAGCAACTAATGAAAAACTGTTTTTT. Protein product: CATSDAATNEKLFF.

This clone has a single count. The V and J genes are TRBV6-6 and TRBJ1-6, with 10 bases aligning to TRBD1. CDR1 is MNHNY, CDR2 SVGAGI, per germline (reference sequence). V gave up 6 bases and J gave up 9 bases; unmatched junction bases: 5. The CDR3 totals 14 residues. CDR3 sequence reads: CASRPGQGRSPLHF. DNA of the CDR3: TGTGCCAGCAGGCCGGGACAGGGGCGTTCACCCCTCCACTTT.

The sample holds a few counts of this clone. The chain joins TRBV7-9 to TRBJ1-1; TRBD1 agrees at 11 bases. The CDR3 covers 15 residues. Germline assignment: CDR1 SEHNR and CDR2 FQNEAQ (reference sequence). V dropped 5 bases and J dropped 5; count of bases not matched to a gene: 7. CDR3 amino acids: CASSARTGGRTEAFF. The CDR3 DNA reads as TGTGCCAGCAGCGCCCGGACAGGGGGCCGGACTGAAGCTTTCTTT.

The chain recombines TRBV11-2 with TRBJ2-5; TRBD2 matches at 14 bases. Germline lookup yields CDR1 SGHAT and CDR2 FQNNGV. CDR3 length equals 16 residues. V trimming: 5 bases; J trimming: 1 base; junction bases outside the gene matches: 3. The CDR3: CASSRTSGGSQETQYF. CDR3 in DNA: TGTGCCAGCAGCCGGACTAGCGGGGGGTCCCAAGAGACCCAGTACTTC.

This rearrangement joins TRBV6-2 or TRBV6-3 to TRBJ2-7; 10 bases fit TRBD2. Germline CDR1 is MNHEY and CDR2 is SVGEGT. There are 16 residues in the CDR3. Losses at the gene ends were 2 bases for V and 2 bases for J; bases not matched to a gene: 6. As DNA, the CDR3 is TGTGCCAGCAGTTACCCCCCGGGACTAGCGACCTACGAGCAGTACTTC. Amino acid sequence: CASSYPPGLATYEQYF.

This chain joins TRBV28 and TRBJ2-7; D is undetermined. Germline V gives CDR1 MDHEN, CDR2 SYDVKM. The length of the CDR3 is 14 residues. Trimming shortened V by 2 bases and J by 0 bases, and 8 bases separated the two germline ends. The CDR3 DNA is TGTGCCAGCAGTTTAGTCCGAGCCTCCTACGAGCAGTACTTC. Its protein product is CASSLVRASYEQYF.

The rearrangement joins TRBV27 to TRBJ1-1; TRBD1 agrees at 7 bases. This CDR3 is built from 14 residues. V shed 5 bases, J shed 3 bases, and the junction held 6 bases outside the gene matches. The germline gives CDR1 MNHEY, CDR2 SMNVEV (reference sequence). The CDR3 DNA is TGTGCCAGCAGTAGAAACAGGGGAGACACTGAAGCTTTCTTT. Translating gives CASSRNRGDTEAFF.

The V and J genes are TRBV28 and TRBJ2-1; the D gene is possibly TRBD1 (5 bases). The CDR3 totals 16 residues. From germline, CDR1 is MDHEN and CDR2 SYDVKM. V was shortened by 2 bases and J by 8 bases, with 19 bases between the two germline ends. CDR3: CASSLQGQISYDEQFF. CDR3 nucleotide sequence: TGTGCCAGCAGTTTACAGGGTCAAATCTCGTATGATGAGCAGTTCTTC.

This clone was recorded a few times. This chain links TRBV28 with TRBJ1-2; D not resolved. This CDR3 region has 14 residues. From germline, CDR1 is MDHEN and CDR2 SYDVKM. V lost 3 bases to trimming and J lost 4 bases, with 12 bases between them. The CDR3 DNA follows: TGTGCCAGCAGTTTCGCAGTGGGCTTCTATGGCTACACCTTC. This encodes CASSFAVGFYGYTF.

CDR3: CASSQEYSGANVLTF. The CDR3 DNA is TGTGCCAGCAGCCAAGAGTACTCTGGGGCCAACGTCCTGACTTTC. The V call is TRBV7-9, the J call TRBJ2-6; D gene ambiguous. Germline V CDR1 and CDR2: SEHNR, FQNEAQ (reference sequence). V was shortened by 5 bases and J by 0 bases, with 8 bases between the two germline ends. The CDR3 consists of 15 residues.

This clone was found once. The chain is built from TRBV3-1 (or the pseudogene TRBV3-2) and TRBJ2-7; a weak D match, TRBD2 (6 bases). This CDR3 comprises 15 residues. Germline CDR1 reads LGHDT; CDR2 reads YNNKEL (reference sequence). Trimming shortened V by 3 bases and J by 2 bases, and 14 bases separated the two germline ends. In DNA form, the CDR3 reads TGTGCCAGCAGCCACGGTAGCGGCTTAGCCTACGAGCAGTACTTC. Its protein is CASSHGSGLAYEQYF.

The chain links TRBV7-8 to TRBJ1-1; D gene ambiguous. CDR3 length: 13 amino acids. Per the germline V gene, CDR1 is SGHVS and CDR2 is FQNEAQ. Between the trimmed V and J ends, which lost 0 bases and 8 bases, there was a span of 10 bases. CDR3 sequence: CASSLALPLEAFF. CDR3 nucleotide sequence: TGTGCCAGCAGCTTAGCGCTCCCACTGGAAGCTTTCTTT.

The CDR3 loop is CASSLAQGAGSPLHF. Here the CDR3 DNA reads TGTGCCAGCAGCTTAGCGCAGGGGGCCGGGTCACCCCTCCACTTT. J is TRBJ1-6 and V is TRBV7-2, with TRBD1 matching 8 bases. V lost 0 bases to trimming and J lost 10 bases; unmatched junction nucleotides: 5. Germline CDR1 SGHTA, CDR2 FQGNSA. CDR3 length: 15 residues. Using reference TRBV7-2 and TRBJ1-6 for the parts outside the CDR3, the full variable domain is GAGVSQSPSNKVTEKGKDVELRCDPISGHTALYWYRQSLGQGLEFLIYFQGNSAPDKSGLPSDRFSAERTGGSVSTLTIQRTQQEDSAVYLCASSLAQGAGSPLHFGNGTRLTVT.

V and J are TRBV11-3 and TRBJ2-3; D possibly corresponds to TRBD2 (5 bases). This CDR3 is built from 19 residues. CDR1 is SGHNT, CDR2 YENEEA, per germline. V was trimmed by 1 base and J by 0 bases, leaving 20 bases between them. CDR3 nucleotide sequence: TGTGCCAGCAGCTTAGGTCGGTCGGGGAGCGGCAGTAGCACAGATACGCAGTATTTT. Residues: CASSLGRSGSGSSTDTQYF.

In DNA, the CDR3 is TGTGCCAGTAGGGGGGGACTCCACAATGAGCAGTTCTTC. This codes for CASRGGLHNEQFF. The rearrangement joins TRBV19 to TRBJ2-1, with D possibly being TRBD2 (6 bases). The germline V gene encodes CDR1 LNHDA and CDR2 SQIVND (reference sequence). CDR3 length: 13 amino acids. V lost 6 bases and J lost 5, with 11 bases in between.

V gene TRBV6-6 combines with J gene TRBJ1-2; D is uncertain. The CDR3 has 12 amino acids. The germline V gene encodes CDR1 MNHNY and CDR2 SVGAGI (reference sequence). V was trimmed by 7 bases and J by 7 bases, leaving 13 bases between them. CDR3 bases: TGTGCCAGCATCATGACACTCGGTGGCTACACCTTC. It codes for CASIMTLGGYTF.

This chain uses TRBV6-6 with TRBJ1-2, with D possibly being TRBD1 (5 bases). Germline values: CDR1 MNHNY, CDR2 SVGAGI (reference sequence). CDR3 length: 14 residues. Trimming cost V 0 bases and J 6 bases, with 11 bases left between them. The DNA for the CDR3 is TGTGCCAGCAGTTACTCGGGCAGGGTGGATGGCTACACCTTC. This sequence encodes CASSYSGRVDGYTF.

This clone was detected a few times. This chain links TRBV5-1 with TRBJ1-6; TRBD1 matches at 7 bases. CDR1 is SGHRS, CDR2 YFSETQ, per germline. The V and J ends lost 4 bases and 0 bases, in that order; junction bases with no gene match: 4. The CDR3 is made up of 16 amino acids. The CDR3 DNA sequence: TGCGCCAGCAGCGTACAGGGGAGCTCCTATAATTCACCCCTCCACTTT. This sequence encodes CASSVQGSSYNSPLHF.

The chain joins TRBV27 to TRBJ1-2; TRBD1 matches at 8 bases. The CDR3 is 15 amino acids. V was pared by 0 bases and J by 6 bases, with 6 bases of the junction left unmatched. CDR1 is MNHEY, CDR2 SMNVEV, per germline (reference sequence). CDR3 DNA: TGTGCCAGCAGTTTATCCTCCAGGGGGCTAGATGGCTACACCTTC. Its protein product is CASSLSSRGLDGYTF.

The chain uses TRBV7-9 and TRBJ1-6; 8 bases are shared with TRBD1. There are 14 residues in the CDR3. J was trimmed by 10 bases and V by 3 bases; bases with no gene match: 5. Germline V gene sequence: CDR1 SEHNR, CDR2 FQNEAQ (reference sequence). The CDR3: CASSFRTGSSPLHF. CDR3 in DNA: TGTGCCAGCAGCTTCCGGACAGGGTCCTCACCCCTCCACTTT.